Here is one T cell receptor beta chain with its context. Data came from immunoSEQ multiplex PCR; TCRdb stores just in-frame clones and leaves some out. This sample has 75,000 to 80,000 clones, with 81% found just once. The data derive from a study of OX40 agonist ivuxolimab in advanced cancers. Blood specimens came from baseline, cycle 4 day 1, and cycle 7 day 1. The germline V gene has CDR1 SGHTA and CDR2 FQGTGA. The CDR3 consists of 16 residues. Trimming took 5 bases from V and 7 from J; bases not matched to a gene: 11. This receptor was obtained from an adult with an advanced solid tumor such as melanoma, head and neck, liver or kidney cancer. This sequence joins TRBV7-3 and TRBJ2-1, with 10 bases fitting TRBD2. Specimen: CD4+ or CD8+ T cells sorted from blood, collected in a trial of the OX40 agonist ivuxolimab. Here the CDR3 reads CASSAAGLARGNEQFF. The CDR3 nucleotides read TGTGCCAGCAGCGCCGCGGGACTAGCGAGGGGGAATGAGCAGTTCTTC.